This entry is about one TCR beta chain. Its specificity is unknown. This entry is derived from a study of Graves' ophthalmopathy and Graves' hyperthyroidism. Points from the study as a whole: Blood also carried most expanded thyroid clonotypes exceeding 0.001 frequency.

Amplifying from RNA transcripts, the study obtained TCR beta CDR3 regions. Second-round multiplex PCR followed a first-round RT-PCR using HTBI primers. TCRdb redid the calling of the multiplex PCR reads with MiXCR, one entry per CDR3 protein. This table has over a million distinct CDR3 sequences, less than 45% appearing once. The origin of this receptor is an adult man with Graves' hyperthyroidism. Sequenced material: peripheral blood or thyroid tissue (not recorded which).

CDR3 in amino acids: CASSSDPGGVGYTF. The CDR3 region has the DNA TGTGCCAGCAGTTCCGACCCTGGGGGGGTTGGCTACACCTTC. The chain has TRBV6-5 and TRBJ1-2; D possibly corresponds to TRBD1 (5 bases). The CDR3 spans 14 residues. Germline V lookup: CDR1 MNHEY, CDR2 SVGAGI. Deletions cut 4 bases from V and 7 bases from J, with 16 bases between.